Shown below are 2 T cell receptor beta chains from a single sample sequenced in a study of blood T cell repertoires in COVID-19. Sequenced by immunoSEQ multiplex PCR; TCRdb stores in-frame clones only, minus some. Altogether 20,000 or so clones are present, over 75% being singletons, with the ten largest covering about 4%. Input material: peripheral blood. These receptors originate from a man between 45 and 60 years old with active COVID-19.

This chain uses TRBV7-8 with TRBJ1-2; TRBD1 agrees at 9 bases. With V trimmed by 0 bases and J by 7 bases, 6 bases remained unmatched. Germline V CDR1 and CDR2: SGHVS, FQNEAQ. The length of the CDR3 is 15 residues. This chain's CDR3 is CASSLAYRGRFGYTF. CDR3 DNA: TGTGCCAGCAGCTTAGCGTACAGGGGGCGGTTTGGCTACACCTTC.

This chain connects TRBV30 to TRBJ2-2; the D gene is possibly TRBD1 (5 bases). V gave up 3 bases and J gave up 1 base, with 9 bases separating them. Germline V gene lookup returns CDR1 GTSNPN and CDR2 SVGIG (reference sequence). The CDR3 contains 14 residues. The CDR3 DNA is TGTGCCTGGAGACAGGAACTGAACACCGGGGAGCTGTTTTTT. Translating gives CAWRQELNTGELFF.